What follows are 20 T cell receptor beta chains derived from one specimen sequenced in a study of blood T cell repertoires in COVID-19. Data came from immunoSEQ multiplex PCR; TCRdb stores just in-frame clones and leaves some out. Of 240,000 or so clones detected, around 85% appear once; the ten largest clones hold approximately 9.6%. Sequencing was performed on peripheral blood. Receptors were obtained from a woman older than 75 with acute or convalescent COVID-19.

This clone was seen once. The rearrangement joins TRBV30 to TRBJ2-6; D not certain. Germline lookup yields CDR1 GTSNPN and CDR2 SVGIG (reference sequence). The V end lost 2 bases, the J end lost 0 bases, and 8 bases lay between the germline ends. The CDR3 is made up of 15 amino acids. This CDR3 is CAWSTRSSGANVLTF. In nucleotides, the CDR3 is TGTGCCTGGAGTACAAGGAGCTCTGGGGCCAACGTCCTGACTTTC.

The rearrangement uses TRBV12-5 and TRBJ2-7; 13 bases match TRBD2. Per the germline V gene, CDR1 is LGHNT and CDR2 is FRNRAP. The CDR3 has 16 amino acids. V shed 1 base, J shed 2 bases, and the junction held 2 bases outside the gene matches. In DNA, the CDR3 is TGTGCTAGTGGTTTGGCTGGACTAGCGGGGGCCTACGAGCAGTACTTC. Translation: CASGLAGLAGAYEQYF.

The CDR3 region is CASSQERGSLAGYTF. DNA for the CDR3: TGTGCCAGCAGCCAAGAACGGGGGTCACTCGCGGGCTACACCTTC. The rearrangement links TRBV3-1 (or the pseudogene TRBV3-2) to TRBJ1-2, with D possibly being TRBD1 (5 bases). The CDR3 extends over 15 amino acids. The V end was cut by 0 bases, the J end by 8 bases, with 16 bases between. The germline V gene encodes CDR1 LGHDT and CDR2 YNNKEL (reference sequence).

The chain recombines TRBV7-9 with TRBJ2-7, with a weak D call TRBD2 (6 bases). The CDR3 spans 14 residues. Germline V gene lookup returns CDR1 SEHNR and CDR2 FQNEAQ (reference sequence). The V and J ends lost 5 bases and 5 bases respectively, with 16 bases between them. This CDR3 is CASSPSAGPHEQYF. The CDR3 nucleotides are TGTGCCAGCAGCCCCTCTGCGGGGCCGCACGAGCAGTACTTC. Full variable domain (rest looked up from reference TRBV7-9 and TRBJ2-7): DTGVSQNPRHKITKRGQNVTFRCDPISEHNRLYWYRQTLGQGPEFLTYFQNEAQLEKSRLLSDRFSAERPKGSFSTLEIQRTEQGDSAMYLCASSPSAGPHEQYFGPGTRLTVT.

V gene TRBV7-3 combines with J gene TRBJ2-1; 8 bases are a match to TRBD2. CDR3 length: 15 residues. The germline V gene encodes CDR1 SGHTA and CDR2 FQGTGA. After removal of 2 bases from V and 8 bases from J, the junction contained 8 bases not matched to a gene. The CDR3 bases are TGTGCCAGCAGCTTATCGGGCGGGGGGTCCGATGAGCAGTTCTTC. Its protein is CASSLSGGGSDEQFF.

The genes are TRBV7-2 and TRBJ2-7; 9 bases are shared with TRBD1. The CDR3 is made up of 15 amino acids. CDR1 and CDR2 (germline): SGHTA, FQGNSA. The trim removed 5 bases at V and 6 bases at J, leaving 11 bases unmatched. The CDR3 here is CASSPNPGQGSEQYF. CDR3 bases: TGTGCCAGCAGCCCCAACCCTGGACAGGGGAGCGAGCAGTACTTC.

This clone was seen a single time. The chain employs TRBV5-1 and TRBJ1-5, with TRBD1 identical over 7 bases. V trimming: 0 bases; J trimming: 3 bases; junction bases outside the gene matches: 3. There are 15 residues in the CDR3. The germline V gene has CDR1 SGHRS and CDR2 YFSETQ. The CDR3 DNA is TGCGCCAGCAGCTTGGGGACAGGTCTCAATCAGCCCCAGCATTTT. Translation gives CASSLGTGLNQPQHF.

The CDR3 coding sequence is TGTGCCAGCAGCCAAGGGACAGGGTCCAATCAGCCCCAGCATTTT. Residues: CASSQGTGSNQPQHF. V is TRBV3-1 (or the pseudogene TRBV3-2) and J is TRBJ1-5; 8 bases align to TRBD1. Germline CDR1 and CDR2: LGHDT and YNNKEL (reference sequence). This CDR3 is 15 amino acids long. The V and J ends lost 1 base and 3 bases, in that order; junction bases with no gene match: 2.

The chain employs TRBV28 and TRBJ1-1; TRBD1 agrees at 7 bases. Germline V gene sequence: CDR1 MDHEN, CDR2 SYDVKM. Germline trimming cut 6 bases from V and 4 bases from J; bases unmatched to any gene: 2. The CDR3 runs 12 residues. The CDR3 loop reads CASRTGFTEAFF. The CDR3 DNA reads TGTGCCAGCAGGACAGGGTTCACTGAAGCTTTCTTT.

V is TRBV13 and J is TRBJ1-6; D not resolved. The CDR3 has 14 amino acids. Trimming shortened V by 1 base and J by 9 bases, and 10 bases separated the two germline ends. In germline, CDR1 is PRHDT, CDR2 FYEKMQ (reference sequence). CDR3 nucleotides: TGTGCCAGCAGCTTAGAGCGGTCGGGTTCACCCCTCCACTTT. Its translation: CASSLERSGSPLHF.

The V call is TRBV2, the J call TRBJ2-5; the match to TRBD2 covers 13 bases. This CDR3 contains 16 residues. V lost 4 bases, J lost 5 bases, and 7 bases stayed unmatched. Per germline, CDR1 SNHLY and CDR2 FYNNEI. The CDR3: CASSVTSGGQGETQYF. The CDR3 nucleotides are TGTGCCAGCAGTGTGACTAGCGGGGGGCAGGGGGAGACCCAGTACTTC.

The V call is TRBV6-6, the J call TRBJ2-7, with 8 bases matching TRBD1. Germline V gene data show CDR1 as MNHNY and CDR2 as SVGAGI (reference sequence). The V segment lost 7 bases and the J segment 4 bases; nucleotides outside the gene matches: 6. The CDR3 covers 13 residues. The CDR3 sequence is CASNPGGGYEQYF. In nucleotides, the CDR3 is TGTGCCAGCAATCCAGGGGGCGGGTACGAGCAGTACTTC.

CDR3 protein: CASSVGRGDSRQETQYF. In DNA form, the CDR3 reads TGTGCCAGCAGCGTAGGTCGTGGGGACAGCCGACAAGAGACCCAGTACTTC. The chain is built from TRBV7-3 and TRBJ2-5; 7 positions agree with TRBD1. CDR1 and CDR2 from the germline V gene are SGHTA and FQGTGA. After removal of 5 bases from V and 2 bases from J, the junction contained 14 bases not matched to a gene. The CDR3 loop spans 17 amino acids.

The V and J genes are TRBV6-2 or TRBV6-3 and TRBJ2-7; 11 positions match TRBD1. This CDR3 contains 13 residues. Trimming took 4 bases from V and 9 from J; bases not matched to a gene: 5. Germline CDR1 reads MNHEY; CDR2 reads SVGEGT. The CDR3 here is CASSLRTGGWQYF. In DNA, the CDR3 is TGTGCCAGCAGTTTAAGGACAGGGGGCTGGCAGTACTTC.

This clone has just a few counts. V gene TRBV5-8 combines with J gene TRBJ1-5, with a tentative D call TRBD1 (6 bases). The CDR3 length is 14 residues. Germline-derived CDR1 and CDR2 are SGHTS and YDEGEE. V dropped 5 bases and J dropped 3 bases, with 12 bases sitting between them. The CDR3 here is CASSYGQINQPQHF. DNA of the CDR3: TGTGCCAGCAGTTACGGACAGATCAATCAGCCCCAGCATTTT. The full variable domain, with the rest looked up from reference TRBV5-8 and TRBJ1-5, is EAGVTQSPTHLIKTRGQQATLRCSPISGHTSVYWYQQALGLGLQFLLWYDEGEERNRGNFPPRFSGRQFPNYSSELNVNALELEDSALYLCASSYGQINQPQHFGDGTRLSIL.

The chain combines TRBV19 with TRBJ1-1; D is possibly TRBD1 (5 bases). Germline V gene data show CDR1 as LNHDA and CDR2 as SQIVND (reference sequence). V lost 7 bases to trimming and J lost 0 bases, with 18 bases between them. The CDR3 is 16 amino acids. The CDR3 region has the DNA TGTGCCAGTAAGGGGAGGGCTCCGGGCATGAACACTGAAGCTTTCTTT. Its protein is CASKGRAPGMNTEAFF.

There are a few counts of this clone. V is TRBV5-1 and J is TRBJ1-2; 9 bases match TRBD1. This CDR3 is built from 15 residues. V trimming: 4 bases; J trimming: 5 bases; junction bases outside the gene matches: 9. From germline, CDR1 is SGHRS and CDR2 YFSETQ. CDR3 amino acids: CASSVDRGRGYGYTF. The CDR3, as DNA: TGCGCCAGCAGCGTGGACAGGGGACGTGGGTATGGCTACACCTTC.

The chain uses TRBV2 and TRBJ2-1, with a weak D call TRBD2 (6 bases). V was trimmed by 7 bases and J by 5 bases, leaving 15 bases between them. Looked up from germline, CDR1 is SNHLY and CDR2 is FYNNEI. The CDR3 has 14 amino acids. The CDR3 region has the DNA TGTGCCAGCAAAGGGGTTAGCGGTAACAATGAGCAGTTCTTC. It is translated as CASKGVSGNNEQFF. Full variable domain (missing parts from reference TRBV2 and TRBJ2-1): EPEVTQTPSHQVTQMGQEVILRCVPISNHLYFYWYRQILGQKVEFLVSFYNNEISEKSEIFDDQFSVERPDGSNFTLKIRSTKLEDSAMYFCASKGVSGNNEQFFGPGTRLTVL.

The sample holds a few counts of this clone. This chain uses TRBV4-1 with TRBJ1-5, with 10 bases aligning to TRBD1. Germline CDR1 reads MGHRA; CDR2 reads YSYEKL. The CDR3 covers 15 residues. The J segment lost 5 bases and the V segment lost 1 base, leaving 2 bases of the junction unmatched. As DNA, the CDR3 is TGCGCCAGCAGCCAAGGGGACAGGGGTCATCAGCCCCAGCATTTT. This sequence encodes CASSQGDRGHQPQHF.

The J gene is TRBJ2-1, the V gene TRBV6-5; 8 bases match TRBD2. Germline assignment: CDR1 MNHEY and CDR2 SVGAGI. After removal of 7 bases from V and 4 bases from J, the junction contained 9 bases not matched to a gene. This CDR3 has 15 amino acids. The CDR3 reads CASTVSGGPYNEQFF. In DNA, the CDR3 is TGTGCCAGCACCGTAAGCGGGGGCCCTTACAATGAGCAGTTCTTC.